Listed here are 16 T cell receptor beta chains from one sample, sequenced in a study of blood T cell repertoires in COVID-19. This table comes from immunoSEQ multiplex PCR, and its TCRdb copy is limited to in-frame clones, with some not included. The sample shows 200,000 or so clones, more than 85% of them seen only once. The sequenced material came from peripheral blood. Every receptor here comes from a man between 60 and 75 years old with acute or convalescent COVID-19.

Here the CDR3 reads CASSTGGLVTEAFF. DNA of the CDR3: TGCGCCAGCAGCACAGGGGGTTTGGTCACTGAAGCTTTCTTT. The chain has TRBV5-1 and TRBJ1-1; 8 nucleotides line up with TRBD1. Trimming cost V 4 bases and J 4 bases; bases outside gene matches: 6. The CDR3 contains 14 residues. Germline loops: CDR1 SGHRS, CDR2 YFSETQ.

In the case of this clone: Other DNA sequences within the sample encode an identical CDR3. CDR3 coding DNA: TGTGCCAGCAGCTTAGGTCAGGGCCTTAATGAAAAACTGTTTTTT. Its protein product is CASSLGQGLNEKLFF. This sequence joins TRBV7-6 and TRBJ1-4; possibly TRBD1 for D (5 bases). Trimming stripped 1 base from V and 4 bases from J, with 10 bases between. This CDR3 is built from 15 residues. Germline V CDR1 and CDR2: SGHVS, FNYEAQ.

V usage is TRBV5-1 and J usage is TRBJ2-3, with TRBD2 matching 9 bases. The CDR3 runs to 16 residues. J gave up 1 base and V 3 bases, and 6 bases lay outside the gene matches. The germline V gene encodes CDR1 SGHRS and CDR2 YFSETQ. CDR3 residues: CASSSIAGAGTDTQYF. CDR3 sequence (DNA): TGCGCCAGCAGCTCAATAGCGGGGGCGGGCACAGATACGCAGTATTTT.

The sample holds one count of this clone. The V gene is TRBV6-6, the J gene TRBJ2-5; D possibly corresponds to TRBD1 (5 bases). In germline, CDR1 is MNHNY, CDR2 SVGAGI (reference sequence). With 2 bases removed from V and 7 bases from J, the gap between germline ends came to 17 bases. The CDR3 consists of 15 residues. As DNA, the CDR3 is TGTGCCAGCAGTTACGGGGCAGGGCAGTTAGGGACCCAGTACTTC. Protein sequence: CASSYGAGQLGTQYF.

V gene TRBV14 combines with J gene TRBJ2-2; a possible D gene is TRBD2 (6 bases). The length of the CDR3 is 18 residues. V lost 0 bases and J 8 bases, leaving 22 bases between the germline ends. Germline CDR1 is SGHDN and CDR2 is FVKESK. CDR3 nucleotides: TGTGCCAGCAGCCAAGATCCTTCACGGCTAGCGAGTAGGGGGGAGCTGTTTTTT. It is translated as CASSQDPSRLASRGELFF.

The V gene is TRBV19, the J gene TRBJ2-2, with 7 bases aligning to TRBD1. The CDR3 has 15 residues. With V trimmed by 3 bases and J by 5 bases, 6 bases remained unmatched. Germline-derived CDR1 and CDR2 are LNHDA and SQIVND (reference sequence). The CDR3 reads CASSIPGQRTGELFF. Written as DNA, the CDR3 is TGTGCCAGTAGTATCCCGGGACAGAGGACCGGGGAGCTGTTTTTT.

The chain is built from TRBV7-2 and TRBJ2-3, with D possibly being TRBD2 (6 bases). The CDR3 spans 15 residues. Germline CDR1 is SGHTA and CDR2 is FQGNSA. Trimming shortened V by 5 bases and J by 0 bases, and 12 bases separated the two germline ends. The CDR3 DNA reads TGTGCCAGCAGCATGGACTACCTTAGCACAGATACGCAGTATTTT. Residues: CASSMDYLSTDTQYF. The complete variable domain, with remaining parts taken from reference TRBV7-2 and TRBJ2-3, reads GAGVSQSPSNKVTEKGKDVELRCDPISGHTALYWYRQSLGQGLEFLIYFQGNSAPDKSGLPSDRFSAERTGGSVSTLTIQRTQQEDSAVYLCASSMDYLSTDTQYFGPGTRLTVL.

The chain links TRBV5-4 to TRBJ2-2, with 10 nucleotides matching TRBD1. This CDR3 comprises 14 residues. Germline lookup yields CDR1 SGHNT and CDR2 YYREEE (reference sequence). The V segment lost 0 bases and the J segment 8 bases; nucleotides outside the gene matches: 1. This CDR3 is CASSLGQGAGELFF. In DNA, the CDR3 is TGTGCCAGCAGCTTGGGACAGGGGGCGGGGGAGCTGTTTTTT.

The chain recombines TRBV5-5 with TRBJ1-2, with 9 bases aligning to TRBD1. This CDR3 contains 16 residues. CDR1 is SGHKS and CDR2 is YYEKEE in the germline V gene (reference sequence). The J segment lost 2 bases and the V segment lost 0 bases, leaving 5 bases of the junction unmatched. DNA of the CDR3: TGTGCCAGCAGCTTGGTAGGACAGGGGAGCAACTATGGCTACACCTTC. This sequence encodes CASSLVGQGSNYGYTF.

The V call is TRBV7-9, the J call TRBJ2-1; 8 bases align to TRBD2. V was pared by 7 bases and J by 5 bases, with 13 bases of the junction left unmatched. CDR1 and CDR2 from the germline V gene are SEHNR and FQNEAQ (reference sequence). The CDR3 sequence is 16 residues long. CDR3 in DNA: TGTGCCAGCAAACCGGAGGGCGGGGGGAGCCACAATGAGCAGTTCTTC. Protein sequence: CASKPEGGGSHNEQFF.

The table lists this clone with a count of one. This rearrangement joins TRBV7-3 to TRBJ2-7; D is unresolved. V was shortened by 2 bases and J by 3 bases, with 11 bases between the two germline ends. Germline V gives CDR1 SGHTA, CDR2 FQGTGA. The CDR3 consists of 14 residues. CDR3 protein: CASSLADGDYEQYF. CDR3 bases: TGTGCCAGCAGCTTAGCCGACGGAGACTACGAGCAGTACTTC.

This clone appeared once. The chain couples TRBV6-5 to TRBJ2-7; TRBD1 aligns across 7 bases. With 7 bases clipped from V and 6 bases from J, the junction kept 6 bases outside the gene matches. Germline CDR1 is MNHEY and CDR2 is SVGAGI. CDR3 length: 12 amino acids. The CDR3 is CASKDRVGEQYF. In DNA form, the CDR3 reads TGTGCCAGCAAAGACAGGGTTGGCGAGCAGTACTTC.

The chain couples TRBV20-1 to TRBJ1-5, with 9 bases matching TRBD1. V shed 3 bases and J 7 bases; nucleotides not matched to a gene: 19. The CDR3 has 18 amino acids. Looked up from germline, CDR1 is DFQATT and CDR2 is SNEGSKA (reference sequence). The CDR3 sequence: CSASDRGSNLGLGQPQHF. CDR3 DNA sequence: TGCAGTGCTAGTGACAGGGGGTCAAATCTAGGGTTGGGCCAGCCCCAGCATTTT.

The chain uses TRBV6-5 and TRBJ1-1; D perhaps matches TRBD1 (5 bases). This CDR3 is built from 14 residues. V lost 6 bases, J lost 3 bases, and 14 bases lay in between. CDR1 is MNHEY and CDR2 is SVGAGI in the germline V gene. This chain's CDR3 is CASRPGPGDTEAFF. CDR3 nucleotides: TGTGCCAGCAGACCGGGCCCGGGGGACACTGAAGCTTTCTTT.

This chain uses TRBV5-1 with TRBJ2-7; 8 nucleotides line up with TRBD1. V lost 3 bases and J lost 0; bases outside the gene matches: 2. The CDR3 has 14 amino acids. CDR1 SGHRS and CDR2 YFSETQ come from the germline V gene. The CDR3 reads CASSWTGPSYEQYF. The CDR3 DNA reads as TGCGCCAGCAGCTGGACAGGGCCCTCCTACGAGCAGTACTTC.

The gene calls are TRBV4-3 and TRBJ2-1; D may be TRBD2 (6 bases). The CDR3 length is 18 residues. Germline V gene sequence: CDR1 LGHNA, CDR2 YSLEER. Trimming took off 3 bases at V and 4 bases at J, with 22 bases between the two ends. CDR3: CASSQRFGLASSYNEQFF. In nucleotides, the CDR3 is TGCGCCAGCAGCCAGAGGTTCGGGCTAGCGAGCTCGTACAATGAGCAGTTCTTC.